Each of the 26 T cell receptor beta chains below was sequenced from the same sample in a study of monozygotic twins with inflammatory bowel disease. TCRdb re-called the 5' RACE reads and catalogs CDR3 proteins one per entry, DNA excluded. This table holds fewer than 550,000 distinct CDR3 sequences. Sequencing input: blood. These receptor sequences come from a human donor with ulcerative colitis or Crohn's disease, or a healthy co-twin of an affected twin (not recorded which).

J is TRBJ1-1 and V is TRBV18. Germline loops: CDR1 KGHSH, CDR2 LQKENI. The CDR3 is 14 amino acids. This chain's CDR3 is CASSPPLRDTEAFF.

The chain combines TRBV5-4 with TRBJ1-6; TCRdb outputs TRBD1, but without DNA this stays unchecked. Germline-derived CDR1 and CDR2 are SGHNT and YYREEE (reference sequence). This CDR3 spans 14 amino acids. The CDR3 sequence: CASSLGGVNSPLHF.

CDR3 protein: CAISESREQYF. J is TRBJ2-7 and V is TRBV10-3. CDR3 length equals 11 residues. The germline CDR1 and CDR2 sequences are ENHRY and SYGVKD.

The chain is built from TRBV4-3 and TRBJ1-2; there is no DNA to check the TCRdb D call of TRBD1. In germline, CDR1 is LGHNA, CDR2 YSLEER. The CDR3 consists of 14 residues. CDR3 sequence: CASSQDLSSGGYTF.

The V call is TRBV12-3 or TRBV12-4, the J call TRBJ2-3. The CDR3 has 13 residues. The CDR3 region is CASNLAGTDTQYF.

The genes are TRBV10-3 and TRBJ2-3; with no DNA, the TCRdb D assignment of TRBD1 cannot be verified. The CDR3 consists of 13 residues. Looked up from germline, CDR1 is ENHRY and CDR2 is SYGVKD. Here the CDR3 reads CAIRGVGTDTQYF.

The rearrangement uses TRBV27 and TRBJ2-7; TCRdb's D gene call, TRBD1, goes unchecked for lack of DNA. Germline V gives CDR1 MNHEY, CDR2 SMNVEV (reference sequence). CDR3 size: 14 residues. This CDR3 reads CASSATGTISEQYF.

The V call is TRBV28, the J call TRBJ1-3. The length of the CDR3 is 14 residues. Germline values: CDR1 MDHEN, CDR2 SYDVKM. CDR3 protein: CASSLEVSGNTIYF.

The chain carries TRBV5-1 and TRBJ1-2. CDR1 and CDR2 from the germline V gene are SGHRS and YFSETQ. The CDR3 is made up of 14 amino acids. The CDR3 sequence is CASSLLTADYGYTF.

The rearrangement joins TRBV9 to TRBJ2-1. The germline gives CDR1 SGDLS, CDR2 YYNGEE. The CDR3 consists of 15 residues. This CDR3 reads CASSVRGTSYNEQFF.

The chain has TRBV12-3 or TRBV12-4 and TRBJ2-3; with no DNA, the TCRdb D assignment of TRBD1 cannot be verified. The CDR3 runs to 13 residues. CDR3 sequence: CASSWTDVDTQYF.

The chain couples TRBV29-1 to TRBJ1-1; the D gene TCRdb calls, TRBD1, cannot be checked with no DNA. There are 13 residues in the CDR3. CDR1 and CDR2 from the germline V gene are SQVTM and ANQGSEA. The CDR3 reads CSVEVTGAGEAFF.

The rearrangement links TRBV12-3 or TRBV12-4 to TRBJ1-2; TCRdb picks TRBD1, but there is no DNA to check that call. The CDR3 covers 16 residues. This CDR3 reads CASSPTLGQKNYGYTF.

The rearrangement links TRBV10-3 to TRBJ1-4. The V gene's germline CDR1 is ENHRY and CDR2 SYGVKD. The CDR3 runs 13 residues. The CDR3 sequence: CATQGETNEKLFF.

The gene calls are TRBV18 and TRBJ1-1; TCRdb's assignment of TRBD1 cannot be checked, as there is no DNA. This CDR3 region has 13 residues. The germline V gene has CDR1 KGHSH and CDR2 LQKENI. The CDR3 sequence: CASSPSGATEAFF.

The chain uses TRBV10-1 and TRBJ1-1; checking the TCRdb D call of TRBD1 is not possible without DNA. Germline V lookup: CDR1 WNHNN, CDR2 SYGVQD (reference sequence). This CDR3 spans 13 amino acids. The CDR3 protein is CASSETGSLEAFF.

The chain links TRBV27 to TRBJ2-7. Germline values: CDR1 MNHEY, CDR2 SMNVEV (reference sequence). The CDR3 covers 13 residues. The CDR3 region is CASSLDGPGEQYF.

V gene TRBV28 combines with J gene TRBJ2-3; TCRdb calls TRBD2, which cannot be checked without DNA. The CDR3 is made up of 21 amino acids. Germline CDR1 MDHEN, CDR2 SYDVKM. CDR3 sequence reads: CASSGIVVRATSGSRTDTQYF.

The rearrangement links TRBV10-3 to TRBJ2-7; the TRBD2 assignment by TCRdb is unverifiable without DNA. In germline, CDR1 is ENHRY, CDR2 SYGVKD. This CDR3 has 13 residues. CDR3 sequence: CAISGEKGYEQYF.

This chain connects TRBV10-3 to TRBJ2-3; TCRdb proposes TRBD2, but this gene call is untestable without DNA. CDR1 is ENHRY, CDR2 SYGVKD, per germline. This CDR3 is built from 16 residues. The CDR3 loop is CAIRGGLAGITDTQYF.

CDR3 sequence reads: CATSKTGGGQPQHF. V is TRBV6-6 and J is TRBJ1-5; TCRdb indicates TRBD1, and absent DNA this call remains unverified. Per the germline V gene, CDR1 is MNHNY and CDR2 is SVGAGI (reference sequence). The CDR3 has 14 residues.

This chain's CDR3 is CSAPDRGGGYTF. The chain employs TRBV20-1 and TRBJ1-2; the D call of TRBD1 rests on TCRdb alone, since no DNA is present to check it. This CDR3 comprises 12 residues. Germline V gene lookup returns CDR1 DFQATT and CDR2 SNEGSKA (reference sequence).

The CDR3 region is CASAGGGAANEKLFF. The rearrangement joins TRBV28 to TRBJ1-4. This CDR3 contains 15 residues. Germline V lookup: CDR1 MDHEN, CDR2 SYDVKM. Full variable domain (rest looked up from reference TRBV28 and TRBJ1-4): DVKVTQSSRYLVKRTGEKVFLECVQDMDHENMFWYRQDPGLGLRLIYFSYDVKMKEKGDIPEGYSVSREKKERFSLILESASTNQTSMYLCASAGGGAANEKLFFGSGTQLSVL.

This chain connects TRBV2 to TRBJ2-1. The CDR3 spans 12 residues. Germline V gene data show CDR1 as SNHLY and CDR2 as FYNNEI. The CDR3 here is CASMTRWDEQFF.

The rearrangement joins TRBV18 to TRBJ2-1; without DNA, the TCRdb call of TRBD2 cannot be checked. Germline values: CDR1 KGHSH, CDR2 LQKENI. The CDR3 sequence is 17 residues long. CDR3 amino acids: CASSPLWASGRANEQFF.

The V and J genes are TRBV12-3 or TRBV12-4 and TRBJ2-6. The CDR3 covers 15 residues. CDR3 protein: CASSSTLSGANVLTF.